This T cell receptor beta chain was identified in a study of T cells after yellow fever vaccination. For the study at large: It was SMART-Seq v4 Ultra Low Input that prepared the fractions with low cell numbers. Study-wide points: On re-exposure, the response was weaker but peaked faster, at day 5 versus 15. In post-booster samples, most primary-vaccination clones reappeared (roughly 96% CD4, roughly 88% CD8). Although most clonotypes did not, a small share appeared in both CD4 and CD8 compartments.

TCRdb analysed the 5' RACE reads with MiXCR anew, one entry per CDR3 protein. The data show 300,000 to 350,000 distinct CDR3 sequences, around 4.3% seen once. This clonotype was observed many times. Its antigen is unknown. This CDR3 has 14 residues. The germline V and J ends were trimmed by 4 bases and 4 bases, with 14 bases remaining between them. Germline V lookup: CDR1 SGHRS, CDR2 YFSETQ. The sequence was collected from a man between 18 and 29 years old who received the YFV17D yellow fever vaccine. Sample: PBMCs, taken 15 days after the yellow fever booster vaccination. The rearrangement uses TRBV5-1 and TRBJ1-2, with D hard to call. CDR3 nucleotides: TGCGCCAGCAGCCCCAGCAGTCCTAGCTATGGCTACACCTTC. Translating it yields CASSPSSPSYGYTF.